Below, one TCR beta chain is given with its context. The data belong to a study of blood T cell repertoires in COVID-19. Study background: Samples came from the United States, Italy and Spain, spanning acute and convalescent COVID-19. T cells, B-cell-depleted T cells, or PBMCs provided the cDNA or gDNA that served as material.

With 0 bases removed from V and 3 bases from J, the gap between germline ends came to 14 bases. Germline-derived CDR1 and CDR2 are MGHRA and YSYEKL. The CDR3 has 16 residues. Assignment of participants to cohorts was predicated upon participant-reported clinical history. As processed by the authors: Quantification of nucleated cells was approximated via reference gene primer amplification. TCRdb's copy holds only in-frame clones and misses some; the assay was immunoSEQ multiplex PCR. V, J and clone size are those of that table, while D and trimming were read from the DNA. Of around 250,000 clones in the sample, roughly 80% are singletons; the top ten hold about 4%.

The sample was PBMCs or T cells enriched from blood (not recorded which). The chain has TRBV4-1 and TRBJ1-2; D call uncertain. This TCR came from a man aged 25 to 40 with acute COVID-19. CDR3 sequence reads: CASSQDGMVGDYGYTF. The CDR3 region has the DNA TGCGCCAGCAGCCAAGATGGTATGGTCGGTGACTATGGCTACACCTTC.